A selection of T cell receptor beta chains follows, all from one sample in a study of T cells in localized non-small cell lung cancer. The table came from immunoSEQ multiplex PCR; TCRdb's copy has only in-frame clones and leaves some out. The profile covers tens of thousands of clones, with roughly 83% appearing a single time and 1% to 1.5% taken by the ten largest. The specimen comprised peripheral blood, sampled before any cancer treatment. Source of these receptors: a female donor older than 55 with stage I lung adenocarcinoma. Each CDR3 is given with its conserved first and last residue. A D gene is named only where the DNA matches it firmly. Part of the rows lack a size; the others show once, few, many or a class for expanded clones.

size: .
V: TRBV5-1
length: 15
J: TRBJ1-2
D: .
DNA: TGCGCCAGCAGCGTCGGTAGGGTGGGGGACTATGGCTACACCTTC
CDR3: CASSVGRVGDYGYTF

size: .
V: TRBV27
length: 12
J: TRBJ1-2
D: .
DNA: TGTGCCAGCAGTGGACCCCAGGGCGGCTACACCTTC
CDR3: CASSGPQGGYTF

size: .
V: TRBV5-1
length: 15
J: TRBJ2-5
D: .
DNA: TGCGCCAGCAGCTTGGAGACTTTTAAACAAGAGACCCAGTACTTC
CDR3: CASSLETFKQETQYF

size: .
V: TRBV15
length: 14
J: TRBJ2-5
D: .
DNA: TGTGCCACCAGCAGAGAACAGCGGGAAGAGACCCAGTACTTC
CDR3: CATSREQREETQYF

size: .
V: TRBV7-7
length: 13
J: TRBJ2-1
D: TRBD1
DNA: TGTGCCAGCAGCTTAGACAGGGGCAATGAGCAGTTCTTC
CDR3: CASSLDRGNEQFF

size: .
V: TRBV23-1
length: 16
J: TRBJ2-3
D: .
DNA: TGCGCCAGCCCCTCTTATCGGATCGGGGGCACAGATACGCAGTATTTT
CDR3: CASPSYRIGGTDTQYF

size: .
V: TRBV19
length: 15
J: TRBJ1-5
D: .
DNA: TGTGCCAGTAGAGTTGCAGGGACCTACTATCAGCCCCAGCATTTT
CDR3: CASRVAGTYYQPQHF

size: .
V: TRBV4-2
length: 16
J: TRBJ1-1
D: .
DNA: TGTGCCAGCAGCCAAGAAATAGGACAACCGAACACTGAAGCTTTCTTT
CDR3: CASSQEIGQPNTEAFF

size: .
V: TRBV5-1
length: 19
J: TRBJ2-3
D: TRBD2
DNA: TGCGCCAGCAGCTTGAAACTAGCGGGGGGTACCCTCGGCACAGATACGCAGTATTTT
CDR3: CASSLKLAGGTLGTDTQYF

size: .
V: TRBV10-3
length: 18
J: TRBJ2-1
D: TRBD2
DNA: TGTGCCATCAGTGAGTCGGGACTAGCGGGGAGCCCCTACAATGAGCAGTTCTTC
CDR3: CAISESGLAGSPYNEQFF

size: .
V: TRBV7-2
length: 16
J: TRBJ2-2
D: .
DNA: TGTGCCAGCAGCTCGCCCCCCGGGAGCCACACCGGGGAGCTGTTTTTT
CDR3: CASSSPPGSHTGELFF

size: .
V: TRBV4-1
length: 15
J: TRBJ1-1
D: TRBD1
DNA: TGCGCCAGCAGCCCAACGGGACAGATGAACACTGAAGCTTTCTTT
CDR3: CASSPTGQMNTEAFF

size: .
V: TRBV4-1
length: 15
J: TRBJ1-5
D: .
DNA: TGCGCCAGCAGCCAAGACGGGATCAGCAATCAGCCCCAGCATTTT
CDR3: CASSQDGISNQPQHF

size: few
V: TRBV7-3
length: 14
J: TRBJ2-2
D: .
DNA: TGTGCCAGCAGCTTACCCGACTTCACCGGGGAGCTGTTTTTT
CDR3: CASSLPDFTGELFF

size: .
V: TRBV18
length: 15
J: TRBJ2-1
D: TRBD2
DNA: TGTGCCAGCTCACCAGAACTAGCGGCTGACAATGAGCAGTTCTTC
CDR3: CASSPELAADNEQFF

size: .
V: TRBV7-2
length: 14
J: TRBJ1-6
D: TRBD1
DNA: TGTGCCAGCAGCTATGACAGGGGTGGGTCACCCCTCCACTTT
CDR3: CASSYDRGGSPLHF

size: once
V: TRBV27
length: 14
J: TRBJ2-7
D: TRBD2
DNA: TGTGCCGCCTCTAGCGGGGCCTTGGGGTACGAGCAGTACTTC
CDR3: CAASSGALGYEQYF

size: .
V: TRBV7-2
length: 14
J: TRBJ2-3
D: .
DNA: TGTGCCAGCAGCCAATGGACACGCACAGATACGCAGTATTTT
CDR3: CASSQWTRTDTQYF

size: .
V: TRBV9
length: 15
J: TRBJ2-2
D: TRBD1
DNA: TGTGCCAGCAGCGTAGGGGACAGGGGGGTCGGGGAGCTGTTTTTT
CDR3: CASSVGDRGVGELFF

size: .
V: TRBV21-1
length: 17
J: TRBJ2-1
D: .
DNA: TGTGCCAGCAGCAACGAGGGACTAGCGGGAGGGCGAGATGAGCAGTTCTTC
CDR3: CASSNEGLAGGRDEQFF

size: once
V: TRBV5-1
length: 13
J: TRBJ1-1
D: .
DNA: TGCGCCAGCAGCGCCCGGGGAGGCACTGAAGCTTTCTTT
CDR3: CASSARGGTEAFF

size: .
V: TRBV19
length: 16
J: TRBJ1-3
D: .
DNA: TGTGCCAGTAGTATAAGTGGACATCCCTCTGGAAACACCATATATTTT
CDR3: CASSISGHPSGNTIYF

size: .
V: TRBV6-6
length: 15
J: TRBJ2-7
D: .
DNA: TGTGCCAGCAGTTCCCCGGGGGCAACATCCTACGAGCAGTACTTC
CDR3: CASSSPGATSYEQYF

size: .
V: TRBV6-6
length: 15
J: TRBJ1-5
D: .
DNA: TGTGCCAGCAGTTACTCGAGTGCAAGCAATCAGCCCCAGCATTTT
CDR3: CASSYSSASNQPQHF

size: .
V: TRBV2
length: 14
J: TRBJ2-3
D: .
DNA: TGTGCCAGCAGGGGTTGGGGGAGCACAGATACGCAGTATTTT
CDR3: CASRGWGSTDTQYF

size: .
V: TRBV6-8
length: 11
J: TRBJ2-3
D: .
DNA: TGTGCCAGCAGTTACTTGGGGACGCAGTATTTT
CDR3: CASSYLGTQYF

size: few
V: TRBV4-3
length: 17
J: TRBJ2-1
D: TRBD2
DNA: TGCGCCAGCAGCCTGATTGGGGCTAGCGGGAGCTACAATGAGCAGTTCTTC
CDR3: CASSLIGASGSYNEQFF

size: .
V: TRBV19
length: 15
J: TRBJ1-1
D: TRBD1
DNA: TGTGCCAGTAGTACCAGGGGACAGTCTGGCACTGAAGCTTTCTTT
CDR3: CASSTRGQSGTEAFF

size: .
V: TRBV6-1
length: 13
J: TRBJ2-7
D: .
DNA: TGTGCCAGCAACGAGAGGGCACCCTACGAGCAGTACTTC
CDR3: CASNERAPYEQYF

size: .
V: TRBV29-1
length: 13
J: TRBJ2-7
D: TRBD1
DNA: TGCAGCGTTACGGGACAGGGGTACTACGAGCAGTACTTC
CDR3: CSVTGQGYYEQYF

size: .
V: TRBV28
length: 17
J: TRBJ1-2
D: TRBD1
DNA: TGTGCCAGCAGTTCTTACTTACCGGGACAGGGCTACTATGGCTACACCTTC
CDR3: CASSSYLPGQGYYGYTF

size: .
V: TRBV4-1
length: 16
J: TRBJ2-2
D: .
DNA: TGCGCCAGCAGCCAAGTACTACAGGTCGACACCGGGGAGCTGTTTTTT
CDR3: CASSQVLQVDTGELFF

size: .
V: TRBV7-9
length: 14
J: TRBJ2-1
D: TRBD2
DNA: TGTGCCAGCACCGCAAGCGGGACTTACAATGAGCAGTTCTTC
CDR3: CASTASGTYNEQFF

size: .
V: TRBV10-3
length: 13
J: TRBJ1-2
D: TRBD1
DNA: TGTGCCAACCAAAGGGGGCTAGACGAGGGCTACACCTTC
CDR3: CANQRGLDEGYTF

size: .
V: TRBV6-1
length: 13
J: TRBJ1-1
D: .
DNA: TGTGCCAGCAGTGAAGGGCAGGGAACTGAAGCTTTCTTT
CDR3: CASSEGQGTEAFF

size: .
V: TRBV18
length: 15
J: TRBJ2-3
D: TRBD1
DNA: TGTGCCAGCTCACCCATACGACAGGGGCCAGATACGCAGTATTTT
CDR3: CASSPIRQGPDTQYF

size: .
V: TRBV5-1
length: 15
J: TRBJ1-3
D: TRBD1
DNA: TGCGCCAGCAGTAGTACAGGGGGCTCCGGAAACACCATATATTTT
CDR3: CASSSTGGSGNTIYF

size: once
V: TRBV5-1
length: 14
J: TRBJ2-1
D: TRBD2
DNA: TGCGCCAGCAGCTTTGGTAGCGGGTACAATGAGCAGTTCTTC
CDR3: CASSFGSGYNEQFF

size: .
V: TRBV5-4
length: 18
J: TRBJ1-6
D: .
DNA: TGTGCCAGCAGCACTGACCTAAGTGGGAGGATCTATAATTCACCCCTCCACTTT
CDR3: CASSTDLSGRIYNSPLHF

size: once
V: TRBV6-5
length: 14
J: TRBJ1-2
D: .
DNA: TGTGCCAGCAGTTACGCCGGGATGGGATATGGCTACACCTTC
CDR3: CASSYAGMGYGYTF

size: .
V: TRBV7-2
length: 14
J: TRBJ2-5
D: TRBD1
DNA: TGTGCCAGCAGCCCAGACAGGGGGCGAGAGACCCAGTACTTC
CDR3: CASSPDRGRETQYF

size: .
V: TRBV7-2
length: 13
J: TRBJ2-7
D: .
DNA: TGTGCCAGCAGCTTACAGGGTATGGGGGAGCAGTACTTC
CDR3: CASSLQGMGEQYF

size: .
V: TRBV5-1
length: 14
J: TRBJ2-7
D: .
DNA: TGCGCCAGCAGCTATGACAGGTCCTCCTACGAGCAGTACTTC
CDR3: CASSYDRSSYEQYF

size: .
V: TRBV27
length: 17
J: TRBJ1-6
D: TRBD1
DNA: TGTGCCAGCTCACTAACTTCGGGACAGGGGTATAATTCACCCCTCCACTTT
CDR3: CASSLTSGQGYNSPLHF

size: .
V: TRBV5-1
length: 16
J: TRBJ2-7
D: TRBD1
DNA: TGCGCCAGCAGCCCTGTTTCGGGACAGGGATCCTACGAGCAGTACTTC
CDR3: CASSPVSGQGSYEQYF

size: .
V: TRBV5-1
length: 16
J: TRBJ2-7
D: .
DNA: TGCGCCAGCAGCTTGGCAGGTGGCAGCCCAGCCTACGAGCAGTACTTC
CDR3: CASSLAGGSPAYEQYF

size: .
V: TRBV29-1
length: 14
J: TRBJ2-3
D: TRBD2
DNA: TGCAGCGTTGGAGCGGGGGGGAGCACAGATACGCAGTATTTT
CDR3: CSVGAGGSTDTQYF

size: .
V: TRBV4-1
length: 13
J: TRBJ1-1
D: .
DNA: TGCGCCAGCAGCCACAAGGGGAACACTGAAGCTTTCTTT
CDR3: CASSHKGNTEAFF

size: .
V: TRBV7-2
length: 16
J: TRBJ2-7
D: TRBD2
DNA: TGTGCCAGCAGCCTCCTGGGACTAGCGGGAGCCTACGAGCAGTACTTC
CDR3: CASSLLGLAGAYEQYF

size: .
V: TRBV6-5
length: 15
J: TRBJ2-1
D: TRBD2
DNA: TGTGCCAGCAGTCCGGTGCGGGGGGTACGCAATGAGCAGTTCTTC
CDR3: CASSPVRGVRNEQFF

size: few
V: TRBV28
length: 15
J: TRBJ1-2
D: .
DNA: TGTGCCACCACACCAGCCCCGGGAGCGAACTATGGCTACACCTTC
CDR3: CATTPAPGANYGYTF

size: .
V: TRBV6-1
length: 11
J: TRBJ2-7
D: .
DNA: TGTGCCAGCAGACAAAACTACGAGCAGTACTTC
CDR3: CASRQNYEQYF